The 4 T cell receptor beta chains presented below share a single source sample, sequenced in a study of cytomegalovirus exposure and HLA in healthy donors. The primer mix had 60 Vbeta and 13 Jbeta primers. The data were produced by immunoSEQ multiplex PCR, yet TCRdb's version contains in-frame clones alone and is incomplete. This sample has about 160,000 clones, with approximately 80% found just once. The sequenced sample consisted of PBMCs. Receptors were obtained from a male donor in good health and CMV-seronegative.

This clone occurred a few times. V and J are TRBV19 and TRBJ1-1; perhaps TRBD1 as D (5 bases). The CDR3 is made up of 12 amino acids. Between the trimmed V and J ends, which lost 3 bases and 9 bases, there was a span of 11 bases. CDR1 LNHDA and CDR2 SQIVND come from the germline V gene (reference sequence). CDR3 sequence: CASSMIGQKAFF. As DNA, the CDR3 is TGTGCCAGTAGTATGATAGGACAAAAAGCTTTCTTT.

This clone was seen a handful of times. The CDR3 region is CASSLRTGNTGELFF. CDR3 sequence (DNA): TGTGCCAGCAGCTTGAGGACAGGGAACACCGGGGAGCTGTTTTTT. The genes are TRBV7-6 and TRBJ2-2; 7 bases agree with TRBD1. In germline, CDR1 is SGHVS, CDR2 FNYEAQ. This CDR3 comprises 15 residues. V lost 3 bases to trimming and J lost 1 base; unmatched junction nucleotides: 2.

This clone was recorded a few times. J is TRBJ2-1 and V is TRBV27, with 8 bases fitting TRBD1. CDR3 size: 12 residues. V was pared by 2 bases and J by 9 bases, with 0 bases of the junction left unmatched. Germline lookup yields CDR1 MNHEY and CDR2 SMNVEV (reference sequence). The CDR3 DNA reads TGTGCCAGCAGTTTAGACAGGGGTGAGCAGTTCTTC. As protein: CASSLDRGEQFF.

The chain recombines TRBV7-3 with TRBJ2-3, with a tentative D call TRBD2 (5 bases). The CDR3 extends over 15 amino acids. V was pared by 2 bases and J by 0 bases, with 9 bases between. The germline V gene encodes CDR1 SGHTA and CDR2 FQGTGA. For the CDR3, the DNA is TGTGCCAGCAGCTTATTAGGCGGGAGCACAGATACGCAGTATTTT. It codes for CASSLLGGSTDTQYF.